This T cell receptor (beta chain) was observed in a study of a mutant IDH1 vaccine in newly diagnosed glioma. The overall study: Beginning 4-6 weeks after radiotherapy alone, or with temozolomide cycles, vaccination took place.

Regarding time point: week 5, during vaccination. Doses comprised 300 ug of mutant IDH1 20-mer peptide each, plus topical imiquimod. With respect to this clone: Its matching antigen is unknown.

The CDR3 totals 15 residues. The V end lost 6 bases, the J end lost 1 base, and 15 bases lay between the germline ends. Germline CDR1 is MNHEY and CDR2 is SMNVEV (reference sequence). Data came from immunoSEQ multiplex PCR; TCRdb stores just in-frame clones and leaves some out. The data contain about 59,000 clones, 85% to 90% of them singletons. The sample was PBMCs, taken from a glioma patient whose treatment included an IDH1 peptide vaccine. The sequence was obtained from a woman in her 40s with glioma. The rearrangement uses TRBV27 and TRBJ1-1; tentatively, D is TRBD1 (6 bases). The CDR3 loop reads CASRRNRVENTEAFF. CDR3 nucleotide sequence: TGTGCCAGCAGAAGAAACAGGGTGGAGAACACTGAAGCTTTCTTT.